These 12 T cell receptor beta chains came from one sample sequenced in a study of cytomegalovirus exposure and HLA in healthy donors. The PCR contained 60 Vbeta and 13 Jbeta primers. TCRdb's table, derived via immunoSEQ multiplex PCR, lists solely in-frame clones and lacks some. The sample lists fewer than 200,000 clones, around 86% occurring once. Source material: PBMCs. Receptor source: a human donor in good health.

The chain carries TRBV10-3 and TRBJ2-3; 13 nucleotides align to TRBD2. There are 14 residues in the CDR3. Germline CDR1 reads ENHRY; CDR2 reads SYGVKD. The V segment lost 5 bases and the J segment 5 bases; nucleotides outside the gene matches: 1. The CDR3 loop is CAISRTSGGDTQYF. In nucleotides, the CDR3 is TGTGCCATCAGTAGGACTAGCGGGGGAGATACGCAGTATTTT.

V gene TRBV13 combines with J gene TRBJ2-7, with D tentatively TRBD1 (6 bases). V shed 5 bases and J shed 0 bases, with 17 bases lying between them. The germline gives CDR1 PRHDT, CDR2 FYEKMQ (reference sequence). This CDR3 has 16 amino acids. CDR3 in amino acids: CASSRQRGLNSYEQYF. The CDR3 DNA follows: TGTGCCAGCAGCCGACAAAGGGGGTTGAACTCCTACGAGCAGTACTTC. The full variable domain, its missing parts supplied by reference TRBV13 and TRBJ2-7, is AAGVIQSPRHLIKEKRETATLKCYPIPRHDTVYWYQQGPGQDPQFLISFYEKMQSDKGSIPDRFSAQQFSDYHSELNMSSLELGDSALYFCASSRQRGLNSYEQYFGPGTRLTVT.

CDR3 in amino acids: CASSTDSLAKNIQYF. DNA of the CDR3: TGTGCCAGTAGTACGGACAGTTTGGCCAAAAACATTCAGTACTTC. The J gene is TRBJ2-4, the V gene TRBV19; D might be TRBD1 (6 bases). The CDR3 sequence is 15 residues long. V was trimmed by 4 bases and J by 1 base, leaving 11 bases between them. The germline CDR1 and CDR2 sequences are LNHDA and SQIVND (reference sequence). Full variable domain (missing parts from reference TRBV19 and TRBJ2-4): DGGITQSPKYLFRKEGQNVTLSCEQNLNHDAMYWYRQDPGQGLRLIYYSQIVNDFQKGDIAEGYSVSREKKESFPLTVTSAQKNPTAFYLCASSTDSLAKNIQYFGAGTRLSVL.

This clone occurred once. J is TRBJ2-1 and V is TRBV2; TRBD1 might be the D (7 bases). V lost 5 bases, J lost 9 bases, and 26 bases lay in between. CDR3 length equals 17 residues. Germline V gene lookup returns CDR1 SNHLY and CDR2 FYNNEI. The CDR3 DNA follows: TGTGCCAGCAGTCCTAAGGGGGGACAGCAAGCACTTAGTGAGCAGTTCTTC. Amino acid sequence: CASSPKGGQQALSEQFF.

The genes are TRBV6-5 and TRBJ1-5; 8 nucleotides match TRBD1. Germline V gene sequence: CDR1 MNHEY, CDR2 SVGAGI. V dropped 6 bases and J dropped 4; count of bases not matched to a gene: 8. This CDR3 is 15 amino acids long. In nucleotides, the CDR3 is TGTGCCAGCAGACGGACAGGGTTAGGGAATCAGCCCCAGCATTTT. Translation: CASRRTGLGNQPQHF.

V is TRBV4-1 and J is TRBJ2-7; TRBD1 agrees at 10 bases. CDR1 and CDR2 (germline): MGHRA, YSYEKL. V shed 1 base and J 5 bases; nucleotides not matched to a gene: 5. The CDR3 extends over 15 amino acids. The CDR3 bases are TGCGCCAGCAGCCAAGCTGGACAGGGGGTAAACGAGCAGTACTTC. Translating gives CASSQAGQGVNEQYF.

This rearrangement joins TRBV5-1 to TRBJ1-6; D is possibly TRBD1 (5 bases). V was clipped by 7 bases and J by 1 base, with 12 bases between them. The CDR3 spans 15 residues. Per the germline V gene, CDR1 is SGHRS and CDR2 is YFSETQ. CDR3 bases: TGCGCCAGCGCCACTCAGGGATCCTATAATTCACCCCTCCACTTT. Protein sequence: CASATQGSYNSPLHF.

This chain connects TRBV4-3 to TRBJ2-7; 12 bases agree with TRBD1. Germline CDR1 reads LGHNA; CDR2 reads YSLEER. The CDR3 loop spans 15 amino acids. Trimming at V came to 4 bases and at J to 3 bases, leaving 4 bases not matched to a gene. The CDR3 loop reads CASSPGTGGVYEQYF. CDR3 sequence (DNA): TGCGCCAGCAGCCCTGGGACAGGGGGCGTCTACGAGCAGTACTTC.

This clone showed up just once. The CDR3 DNA follows: TGTGCTAGTGGTTTGTCCCGGGAAACTGAAGCTTTCTTT. Translating it yields CASGLSRETEAFF. The chain carries TRBV12-5 and TRBJ1-1; D call uncertain. This CDR3 spans 13 amino acids. Trimming stripped 2 bases from V and 5 bases from J, with 9 bases between. Germline V gene lookup returns CDR1 LGHNT and CDR2 FRNRAP.

The rearrangement links TRBV19 to TRBJ1-6; 9 bases fit TRBD1. CDR1 LNHDA and CDR2 SQIVND come from the germline V gene (reference sequence). V was pared by 7 bases and J by 9 bases, with 10 bases of the junction left unmatched. The CDR3 is 15 residues long. CDR3: CASTPDRGHSSPLHF. The CDR3 DNA is TGTGCCAGTACCCCGGACAGGGGCCACAGTTCACCCCTCCACTTT.

This clone has just a few counts. V is TRBV10-3 and J is TRBJ1-1; TRBD1 is a possible D gene (5 bases). Trimming shortened V by 6 bases and J by 1 base, and 9 bases separated the two germline ends. CDR1 is ENHRY and CDR2 is SYGVKD in the germline V gene. CDR3 length equals 13 residues. The DNA of the CDR3 is TGTGCCATCAGAACCGACAGGAACACTGAAGCTTTCTTT. Protein sequence: CAIRTDRNTEAFF.

The V gene is TRBV5-6, the J gene TRBJ1-5, with D possibly being TRBD1 (5 bases). The V gene's germline CDR1 is SGHDT and CDR2 YYEEEE. Trimming pared 7 bases from V and 0 bases from J, leaving 20 bases between. The CDR3 loop spans 17 amino acids. CDR3 in amino acids: CASVTLPVGGSNQPQHF. In nucleotides, the CDR3 is TGTGCCAGCGTAACTTTACCAGTCGGGGGTAGCAATCAGCCCCAGCATTTT. Full variable domain (rest looked up from reference TRBV5-6 and TRBJ1-5): DAGVTQSPTHLIKTRGQQVTLRCSPKSGHDTVSWYQQALGQGPQFIFQYYEEEERQRGNFPDRFSGHQFPNYSSELNVNALLLGDSALYLCASVTLPVGGSNQPQHFGDGTRLSIL.